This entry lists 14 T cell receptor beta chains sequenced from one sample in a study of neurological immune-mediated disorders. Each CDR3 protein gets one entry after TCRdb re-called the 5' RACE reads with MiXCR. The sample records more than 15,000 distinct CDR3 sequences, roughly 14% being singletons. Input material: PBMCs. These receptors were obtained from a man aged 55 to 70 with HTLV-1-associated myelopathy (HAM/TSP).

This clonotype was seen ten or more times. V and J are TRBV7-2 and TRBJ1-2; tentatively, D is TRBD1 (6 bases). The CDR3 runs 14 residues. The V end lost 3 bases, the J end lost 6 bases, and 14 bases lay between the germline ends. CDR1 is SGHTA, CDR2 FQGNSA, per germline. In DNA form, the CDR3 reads TGTGCCAGCAGCTTTACGACAGGCCCTGATGGCTACACCTTC. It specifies CASSFTTGPDGYTF.

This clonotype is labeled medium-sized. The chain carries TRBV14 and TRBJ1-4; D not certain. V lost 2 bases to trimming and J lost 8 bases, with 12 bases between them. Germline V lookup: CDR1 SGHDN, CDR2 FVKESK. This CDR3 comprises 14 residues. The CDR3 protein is CASSQIGVEEKLFF. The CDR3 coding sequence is TGTGCCAGCAGCCAAATCGGGGTAGAGGAAAAACTGTTTTTT.

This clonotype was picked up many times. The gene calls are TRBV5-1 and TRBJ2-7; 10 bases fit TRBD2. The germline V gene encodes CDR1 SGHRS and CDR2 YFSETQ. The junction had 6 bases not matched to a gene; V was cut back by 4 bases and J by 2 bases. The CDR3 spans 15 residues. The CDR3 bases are TGCGCCAGCAGCGAATTAGCGGGGGGTCCCTACGAGCAGTACTTC. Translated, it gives CASSELAGGPYEQYF.

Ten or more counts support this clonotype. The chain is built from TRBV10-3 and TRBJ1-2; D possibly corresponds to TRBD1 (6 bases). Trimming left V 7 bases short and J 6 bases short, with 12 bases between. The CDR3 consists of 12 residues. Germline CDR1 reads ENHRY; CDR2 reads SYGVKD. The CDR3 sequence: CAINLGGNGYTF. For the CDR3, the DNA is TGTGCCATCAATTTAGGGGGTAATGGCTACACCTTC.

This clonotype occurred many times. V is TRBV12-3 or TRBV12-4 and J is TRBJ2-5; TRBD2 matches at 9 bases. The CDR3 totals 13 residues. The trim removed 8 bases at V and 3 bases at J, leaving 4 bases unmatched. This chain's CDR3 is CASGSSGEETQYF. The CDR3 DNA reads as TGTGCCAGCGGGTCTAGCGGGGAAGAGACCCAGTACTTC.

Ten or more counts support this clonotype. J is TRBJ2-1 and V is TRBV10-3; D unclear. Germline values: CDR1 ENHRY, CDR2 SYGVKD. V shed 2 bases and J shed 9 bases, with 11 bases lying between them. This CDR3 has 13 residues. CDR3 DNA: TGTGCCATCAGTGAGAGGACGGACGGTGAGCAGTTCTTC. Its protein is CAISERTDGEQFF.

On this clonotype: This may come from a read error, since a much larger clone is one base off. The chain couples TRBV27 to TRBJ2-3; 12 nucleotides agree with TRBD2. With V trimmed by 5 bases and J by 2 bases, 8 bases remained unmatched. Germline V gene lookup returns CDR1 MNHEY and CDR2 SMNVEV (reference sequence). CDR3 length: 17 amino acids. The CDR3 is CASSTRTSGVPTDTQYF. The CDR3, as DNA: TGTGCCAGCAGTACTCGGACTAGCGGGGTGCCCACAGATACGCAGTATTTT.

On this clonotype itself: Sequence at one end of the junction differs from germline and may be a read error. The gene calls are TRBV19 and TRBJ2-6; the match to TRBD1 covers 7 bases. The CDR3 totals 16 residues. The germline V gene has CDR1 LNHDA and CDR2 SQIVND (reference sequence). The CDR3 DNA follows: TGTTCCAGTAGTATTATAGGGGGCGCTGTGGCCAACGTCCTGACTTTC. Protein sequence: CSSSIIGGAVANVLTF.

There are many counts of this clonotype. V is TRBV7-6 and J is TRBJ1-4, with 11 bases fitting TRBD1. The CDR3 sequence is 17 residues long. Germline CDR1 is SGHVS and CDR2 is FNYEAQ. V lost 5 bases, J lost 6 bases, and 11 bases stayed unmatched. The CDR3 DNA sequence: TGTGCCAGCAGCCGTTGGACAGGGGGCGCAACGGATGAAAAACTGTTTTTT. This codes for CASSRWTGGATDEKLFF.

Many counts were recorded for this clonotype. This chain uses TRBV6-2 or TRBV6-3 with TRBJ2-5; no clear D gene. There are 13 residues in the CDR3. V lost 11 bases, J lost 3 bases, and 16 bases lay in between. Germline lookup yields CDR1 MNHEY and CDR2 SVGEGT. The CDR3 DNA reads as TGTGCCGGCCGGATTCATTCGGAAGAGACCCAGTACTTC. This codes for CAGRIHSEETQYF.

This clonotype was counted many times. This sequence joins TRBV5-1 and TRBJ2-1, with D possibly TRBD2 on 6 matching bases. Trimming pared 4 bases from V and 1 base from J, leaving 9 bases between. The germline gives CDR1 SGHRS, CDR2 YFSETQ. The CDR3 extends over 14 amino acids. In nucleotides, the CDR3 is TGCGCCAGCAGCGGCGGGGAGTCCTACAATGAGCAGTTCTTC. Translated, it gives CASSGGESYNEQFF.

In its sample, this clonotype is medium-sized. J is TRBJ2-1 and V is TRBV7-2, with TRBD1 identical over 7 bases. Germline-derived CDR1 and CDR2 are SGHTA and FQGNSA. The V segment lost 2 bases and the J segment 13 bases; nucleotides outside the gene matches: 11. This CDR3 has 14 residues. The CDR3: CASSLLGDRDPQFF. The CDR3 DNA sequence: TGTGCCAGCAGCTTATTAGGTGACAGGGATCCCCAGTTCTTC.

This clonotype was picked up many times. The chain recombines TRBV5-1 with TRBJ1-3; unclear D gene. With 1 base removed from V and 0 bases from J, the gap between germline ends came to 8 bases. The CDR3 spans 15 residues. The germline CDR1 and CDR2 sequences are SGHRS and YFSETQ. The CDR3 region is CASSLYGSSGNTIYF. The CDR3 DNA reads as TGCGCCAGCAGCTTGTATGGGAGCTCTGGAAACACCATATATTTT.

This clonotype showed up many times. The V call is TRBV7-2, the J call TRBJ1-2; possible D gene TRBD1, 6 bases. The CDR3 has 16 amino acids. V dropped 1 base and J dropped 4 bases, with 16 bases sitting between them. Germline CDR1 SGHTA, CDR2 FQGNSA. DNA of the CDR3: TGTGCCAGCAGCTTAGTGGGGGGCAGGGTGGCCTATGGCTACACCTTC. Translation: CASSLVGGRVAYGYTF.